This T cell receptor (beta chain) was recovered during a study of cytomegalovirus exposure and HLA in healthy donors. Whole-study results and caveats: Most TCR sequences were seen very rarely across donors, but some public TCRs occurred in many.

The protocol was immunoSEQ multiplex PCR, while the TCRdb copy is restricted to in-frame clones and leaves out a portion. Here the sample spans about 180,000 clones, 85% being singletons. Details on this clone: The antigen remains undetermined.

Specimen: PBMCs. The TCR originated in a man aged 18 to 35 in good health and CMV-seropositive.

The CDR3 coding sequence is TGCGCCAGCAGCTGGGGACTAGCGGGGGGGCCGCTTCGGGAGCAGTTCTTC. Translating gives CASSWGLAGGPLREQFF. The chain joins TRBV5-1 to TRBJ2-1, with 16 bases matching TRBD2. V shed 3 bases and J 10 bases; nucleotides not matched to a gene: 10. The CDR3 has 17 amino acids. Germline CDR1 and CDR2: SGHRS and YFSETQ.